The rows below give T cell receptor beta chains drawn from one sample of a study of response to subunit inactivated influenza vaccine. TCRdb analysed the RT-PCR reads with MiXCR anew, one entry per CDR3 protein. Here the sample spans about 830,000 distinct CDR3 sequences, approximately 17% being singletons. The sample was PBMCs from blood, taken approximately 5 days after vaccination. The source of these receptors is a man aged 45-65 years who received an inactivated influenza vaccine. Each CDR3 is given with its conserved first and last residue. The D gene is left open where the match is weak. Rows may omit the clone size; those that give it use once, few, many or a size class.

cdr3_nt cdr3_aa j_call clone_size d_call v_call
TGTGCCAGCAGGCCCAAAGGGGGACCCAAAGCCCACGAGCAGTACTTC CASRPKGGPKAHEQYF TRBJ2-7 - - TRBV28
TGTGCCAGCAGCGTATCTCCAGGATCCCAACACGGGGAGCTGTTTTTT CASSVSPGSQHGELFF TRBJ2-2 - - TRBV9
TGTGCCAGCAGTCCCGGCTTTGAGCAGTTCTTC CASSPGFEQFF TRBJ2-1 - - TRBV6-2/TRBV6-3
TGCAGCGTCCGGACAGGGGGCCCCTATGGCTACACCTTC CSVRTGGPYGYTF TRBJ1-2 - TRBD1 TRBV29-1
TGTGCCACCCAATCAGGCGGGACAGGGGGCACAGATACGCAGTATTTT CATQSGGTGGTDTQYF TRBJ2-3 few TRBD1 TRBV6-7
TGTGCCAGCAGCTCCGCGCGGGACTACCTCTACAATGAGCAGTTCTTC CASSSARDYLYNEQFF TRBJ2-1 few TRBD2 TRBV7-9
TGCAGTGCTAGACCGGGACTAGCGGGAACCTACAATGAGCAGTTCTTC CSARPGLAGTYNEQFF TRBJ2-1 - TRBD2 TRBV20-1
TGTGCCGGGAAGTGGGACAGGGGGCCAGAGACCCAGTACTTC CAGKWDRGPETQYF TRBJ2-5 - TRBD1 TRBV2
TGTGCCAGCTCACCACGGCTTGGGGTCACTCATGAAAAACTGTTTTTT CASSPRLGVTHEKLFF TRBJ1-4 few - TRBV18
TGCGCCAGCAGCCAAGTTCCGGGGGATAGCGGGGACACAGATACGCAGTATTTT CASSQVPGDSGDTDTQYF TRBJ2-3 - TRBD2 TRBV4-3
TGTGCCAGCAGCTTAATGGGGGCCCAGTACTTC CASSLMGAQYF TRBJ2-5 - - TRBV7-2